Presented here are 16 T cell receptor beta chains from one specimen sequenced in a study of T cell responses to AZD1222 COVID-19 vaccine. Some clones are missing from TCRdb's copy, which holds only in-frame ones; the method was immunoSEQ multiplex PCR. In the table there are 240,000 or so clones, more than 80% of which are singletons. Here the sequenced sample was peripheral blood, taken on day 0 of AZD1222 vaccination. Receptor source: an adult in good health.

The chain recombines TRBV27 with TRBJ2-1; either TRBD1 or TRBD2 may fit D (5 bases each). The germline gives CDR1 MNHEY, CDR2 SMNVEV (reference sequence). V lost 8 bases, J lost 9 bases, and 14 bases lay in between. This CDR3 spans 12 amino acids. The CDR3 DNA sequence: TGTGCCAGCTGGGCCCCTGGGGGTGAGCAGTTCTTC. Its protein product is CASWAPGGEQFF.

About this clone: Other DNA sequences in the same sample also yield this CDR3. This sequence joins TRBV9 and TRBJ1-1; D remains ambiguous. V dropped 0 bases and J dropped 2 bases, with 5 bases sitting between them. From germline, CDR1 is SGDLS and CDR2 YYNGEE. This CDR3 contains 13 residues. CDR3 residues: CASSVGPNTEAFF. Written as DNA, the CDR3 is TGTGCCAGCAGCGTAGGACCCAACACTGAAGCTTTCTTT.

This chain links TRBV7-2 with TRBJ2-7; D remains ambiguous. The CDR3 is made up of 13 amino acids. With 3 bases removed from V and 3 bases from J, the gap between germline ends came to 9 bases. Germline CDR1 reads SGHTA; CDR2 reads FQGNSA. DNA for the CDR3: TGTGCCAGCAGCTTCAGTAACTTCTACGAGCAGTACTTC. Encoded protein: CASSFSNFYEQYF.

V is TRBV6-6 and J is TRBJ1-1; D is ambiguous. The ends were cut back, 7 bases at V and 1 base at J, with 7 bases in the middle. This CDR3 region has 12 residues. Looked up from germline, CDR1 is MNHNY and CDR2 is SVGAGI (reference sequence). CDR3 sequence: CASIPGNTEAFF. The CDR3 coding sequence is TGTGCCAGCATTCCCGGGAACACTGAAGCTTTCTTT.

This clone has only one observation. The gene calls are TRBV28 and TRBJ1-5; D perhaps matches TRBD1 (5 bases). The V gene's germline CDR1 is MDHEN and CDR2 SYDVKM. This CDR3 spans 15 amino acids. The V end lost 3 bases, the J end lost 6 bases, and 15 bases lay between the germline ends. For the CDR3, the DNA is TGTGCCAGCAGTTTCTCGTCAGGGCCTAGTCAGCCCCAGCATTTT. Amino acids: CASSFSSGPSQPQHF. The full variable domain, its missing parts supplied by reference TRBV28 and TRBJ1-5, is DVKVTQSSRYLVKRTGEKVFLECVQDMDHENMFWYRQDPGLGLRLIYFSYDVKMKEKGDIPEGYSVSREKKERFSLILESASTNQTSMYLCASSFSSGPSQPQHFGDGTRLSIL.

The rearrangement uses TRBV28 and TRBJ1-5; unclear D gene. The CDR3 sequence is 15 residues long. V was pared by 2 bases and J by 4 bases, with 12 bases between. Germline V gene data show CDR1 as MDHEN and CDR2 as SYDVKM. Here the CDR3 reads CASSLGSRNNQPQHF. DNA for the CDR3: TGTGCCAGCAGTTTAGGAAGCAGGAATAATCAGCCCCAGCATTTT.

V gene TRBV27 combines with J gene TRBJ2-7, with a tentative D call TRBD2 (5 bases). Per germline, CDR1 MNHEY and CDR2 SMNVEV (reference sequence). The CDR3 contains 15 residues. Trimming removed 4 bases at V and 2 bases at J, with 15 bases between. CDR3 region: CASSSFRGMTYEQYF. CDR3 sequence (DNA): TGTGCCAGCAGTTCCTTCCGAGGGATGACCTACGAGCAGTACTTC.

The genes are TRBV20-1 and TRBJ2-7, with TRBD1 as a possible D gene (6 bases). Trimming took 6 bases from V and 6 from J, leaving 12 bases between them. CDR1 DFQATT and CDR2 SNEGSKA come from the germline V gene (reference sequence). This CDR3 is built from 11 residues. CDR3 DNA: TGCAGTGCCGTAATAGGGGGCGAGCAGTACTTC. The encoded protein is CSAVIGGEQYF.

This clone turned up a few times. The genes are TRBV2 and TRBJ1-5; D not resolved. CDR1 and CDR2 from the germline V gene are SNHLY and FYNNEI. Trimming removed 4 bases at V and 0 bases at J, with 7 bases between. The CDR3 sequence is 14 residues long. The CDR3 loop is CASSGVFSNQPQHF. The CDR3 nucleotides are TGTGCCAGCAGTGGTGTTTTTAGCAATCAGCCCCAGCATTTT. The full variable domain, in which reference TRBV2 and TRBJ1-5 provide the parts outside the CDR3, is EPEVTQTPSHQVTQMGQEVILRCVPISNHLYFYWYRQILGQKVEFLVSFYNNEISEKSEIFDDQFSVERPDGSNFTLKIRSTKLEDSAMYFCASSGVFSNQPQHFGDGTRLSIL.

The chain couples TRBV12-3 or TRBV12-4 to TRBJ1-2, with 8 bases fitting TRBD1. Unmatched junction bases numbered 10, after V lost 7 bases and J lost 9 bases. This CDR3 has 13 residues. CDR3 loop: CASMDRDVSSYTF. The DNA for the CDR3 is TGTGCCAGCATGGACAGGGATGTTTCTAGCTACACCTTC.

This chain links TRBV20-1 with TRBJ1-5; no clear D gene. Germline-derived CDR1 and CDR2 are DFQATT and SNEGSKA (reference sequence). The V end was cut by 3 bases, the J end by 5 bases, with 5 bases between. CDR3 size: 11 residues. This chain's CDR3 is CSASGDQPQHF. Written as DNA, the CDR3 is TGCAGTGCTAGTGGAGATCAGCCCCAGCATTTT.

The rearrangement links TRBV3-1 (or the pseudogene TRBV3-2) to TRBJ2-1; D may be TRBD2 (5 bases). The germline V gene has CDR1 LGHDT and CDR2 YNNKEL (reference sequence). Trimming took 0 bases from V and 9 from J, leaving 12 bases between them. The CDR3 length is 14 residues. This CDR3 is CASSQDRGGGEQFF. CDR3 sequence (DNA): TGTGCCAGCAGCCAAGATCGAGGAGGTGGTGAGCAGTTCTTC.

CDR3 coding DNA: TGTGCCAGCAGCTCTAGCGGGGGGGCCTACGAGCAGTACTTC. Its translation: CASSSSGGAYEQYF. The gene calls are TRBV7-6 and TRBJ2-7; 12 nucleotides agree with TRBD2. After removal of 4 bases from V and 2 bases from J, the junction contained 0 bases not matched to a gene. Germline values: CDR1 SGHVS, CDR2 FNYEAQ. The CDR3 is made up of 14 amino acids.

The J gene is TRBJ1-1, the V gene TRBV4-2, with D tentatively TRBD1 (5 bases). V was trimmed by 2 bases and J by 5 bases, leaving 12 bases between them. CDR1 and CDR2 (germline): LGHNA, YNFKEQ. The CDR3 is 14 amino acids. The CDR3: CASSQKPGLTEAFF. CDR3 DNA sequence: TGTGCCAGCAGCCAAAAGCCAGGGTTGACTGAAGCTTTCTTT.

This clone was seen only once. V is TRBV28 and J is TRBJ2-5; 8 bases are a match to TRBD2. J lost 4 bases, V lost 3 bases, and 10 bases had no gene match. The CDR3 consists of 16 residues. Germline-derived CDR1 and CDR2 are MDHEN and SYDVKM. CDR3 region: CASSLTRGGRGETQYF. The DNA of the CDR3 is TGTGCCAGCAGTTTGACCCGGGGGGGGAGAGGAGAGACCCAGTACTTC.

CDR3 residues: CASSRTGKVGYTF. DNA for the CDR3: TGTGCCAGCAGTCGGACAGGGAAGGTTGGCTACACCTTC. V usage is TRBV12-3 or TRBV12-4 and J usage is TRBJ1-2; the match to TRBD1 covers 8 bases. The CDR3 has 13 residues. V trimming: 5 bases; J trimming: 7 bases; junction bases outside the gene matches: 6.